A single sample gave rise to the 8 T cell receptor beta chains below, sequenced in a study of T cell changes during pregnancy in multiple sclerosis. Generated by immunoSEQ multiplex PCR, the TCRdb table keeps only in-frame clones and is missing some. The sample shows over 25,000 clones, approximately 90% of them seen only once. The sample was CD4+ T cells from peripheral blood mononuclear cells, taken in the first trimester of pregnancy. The receptors come from a female donor with multiple sclerosis, enrolled in a pregnancy study.

This chain links TRBV7-9 with TRBJ1-6, with a possible D match to TRBD1 (6 bases). The CDR3 extends over 14 amino acids. Per germline, CDR1 SEHNR and CDR2 FQNEAQ (reference sequence). V lost 5 bases and J 7 bases, leaving 12 bases between the germline ends. As DNA, the CDR3 is TGTGCCAGCAGCCCCTGGACAGACAATTCACCCCTCCACTTT. Protein sequence: CASSPWTDNSPLHF.

The V call is TRBV10-1, the J call TRBJ2-1; TRBD2 matches at 7 bases. V lost 2 bases and J lost 4; bases outside the gene matches: 5. The germline gives CDR1 WNHNN, CDR2 SYGVQD (reference sequence). This CDR3 has 15 residues. DNA for the CDR3: TGCGCCAGCAGTGAGAGGTTGCGGGGGTACAATGAGCAGTTCTTC. Protein sequence: CASSERLRGYNEQFF.

The V call is TRBV2, the J call TRBJ2-7, with TRBD1 as a possible D gene (6 bases). V was shortened by 1 base and J by 0 bases, with 7 bases between the two germline ends. This CDR3 is 14 amino acids long. From germline, CDR1 is SNHLY and CDR2 FYNNEI. CDR3 bases: TGTGCCAGCAGTGAAGACAGGGTCTCCTACGAGCAGTACTTC. Amino acids: CASSEDRVSYEQYF.

V and J are TRBV5-1 and TRBJ2-5; TRBD1 agrees at 7 bases. The CDR3 contains 13 residues. With V trimmed by 3 bases and J by 3 bases, 2 bases remained unmatched. Per the germline V gene, CDR1 is SGHRS and CDR2 is YFSETQ. The CDR3 coding sequence is TGCGCCAGCAGCTCCACAGGGGAAGAGACCCAGTACTTC. As protein: CASSSTGEETQYF.

The V call is TRBV6-6, the J call TRBJ2-2, with 8 bases fitting TRBD2. Per the germline V gene, CDR1 is MNHNY and CDR2 is SVGAGI (reference sequence). The CDR3 runs to 16 residues. Trimming at V came to 6 bases and at J to 7 bases, leaving 13 bases not matched to a gene. The CDR3: CASSNPRGGLDGELFF. As DNA, the CDR3 is TGTGCCAGCAGCAACCCCCGGGGGGGCCTGGACGGGGAGCTGTTTTTT.

The chain recombines TRBV2 with TRBJ1-3; no clear D. V lost 2 bases to trimming and J lost 0 bases, with 8 bases between them. Germline loops: CDR1 SNHLY, CDR2 FYNNEI. There are 15 residues in the CDR3. In DNA form, the CDR3 reads TGTGCCAGCAGTGAAAATATGGCCTCTGGAAACACCATATATTTT. It encodes CASSENMASGNTIYF.

The rearrangement links TRBV4-1 to TRBJ1-2; the D gene is possibly TRBD1 (6 bases). Trimming removed 0 bases at V and 3 bases at J, with 14 bases between. This CDR3 has 16 residues. Germline V gives CDR1 MGHRA, CDR2 YSYEKL. This CDR3 reads CASSQDYGGRDYGYTF. The CDR3 coding sequence is TGCGCCAGCAGCCAAGATTACGGGGGGCGGGACTATGGCTACACCTTC.

The rearrangement joins TRBV4-1 to TRBJ2-1; 9 nucleotides match TRBD2. There are 17 residues in the CDR3. Germline V lookup: CDR1 MGHRA, CDR2 YSYEKL. The V segment lost 0 bases and the J segment 8 bases; nucleotides outside the gene matches: 11. The chain's CDR3 is CASSQEKGIAGVDEQFF. CDR3 sequence (DNA): TGCGCCAGCAGCCAAGAAAAGGGTATAGCGGGGGTCGATGAGCAGTTCTTC.